A single sample gave rise to the 6 T cell receptor beta chains below, sequenced in a study of T cell changes during pregnancy in multiple sclerosis. TCRdb's table, derived via immunoSEQ multiplex PCR, lists solely in-frame clones and lacks some. The sample yields about 40,000 clones, 75% to 95% seen once. The specimen was CD4+ T cells from peripheral blood mononuclear cells, collected in the second trimester of pregnancy. The receptors come from a female donor in good health, enrolled as a control in a pregnancy study.

The V gene is TRBV15, the J gene TRBJ2-5; possible D gene TRBD2, 5 bases. Trimming pared 0 bases from V and 5 bases from J, leaving 13 bases between. This CDR3 is built from 15 residues. Germline lookup yields CDR1 LNHNV and CDR2 YYDKDF (reference sequence). The CDR3 DNA is TGTGCCACCAGCAGAGATCTAGGAGGACGGGAGACCCAGTACTTC. This gives the protein CATSRDLGGRETQYF.

The chain uses TRBV30 and TRBJ1-6; D is possibly TRBD1 (5 bases). The CDR3 consists of 15 residues. V was shortened by 1 base and J by 7 bases, with 14 bases between the two germline ends. Per the germline V gene, CDR1 is GTSNPN and CDR2 is SVGIG (reference sequence). CDR3 nucleotide sequence: TGTGCCTGGAGTGCCTCAGACAGAGACAATTCACCCCTCCACTTT. Its protein product is CAWSASDRDNSPLHF.

The V gene is TRBV18, the J gene TRBJ2-2; 8 positions agree with TRBD2. The CDR3 loop spans 16 amino acids. Losses at the gene ends were 0 bases for V and 1 base for J; bases not matched to a gene: 1. Germline V CDR1 and CDR2: KGHSH, LQKENI. CDR3 region: CASSPPSGGNTGELFF. The CDR3 nucleotides read TGTGCCAGCTCACCACCCAGCGGGGGGAACACCGGGGAGCTGTTTTTT.

The CDR3 loop is CASSLALAGAETQYF. The CDR3 region has the DNA TGCGCCAGCAGCTTGGCTCTAGCGGGAGCAGAGACCCAGTACTTC. The chain uses TRBV5-1 and TRBJ2-5; 10 nucleotides match TRBD2. Germline CDR1 SGHRS, CDR2 YFSETQ. This CDR3 has 15 amino acids. After removal of 0 bases from V and 4 bases from J, the junction contained 3 bases not matched to a gene.

This chain links TRBV5-1 with TRBJ1-5; possibly TRBD1 for D (6 bases). The V end lost 4 bases, the J end lost 5 bases, and 13 bases lay between the germline ends. The germline V gene encodes CDR1 SGHRS and CDR2 YFSETQ. The CDR3 sequence is 14 residues long. CDR3 in DNA: TGCGCCAGCAGCCTAGGACAGTCCGATCAGCCCCAGCATTTT. Protein: CASSLGQSDQPQHF.

The chain carries TRBV19 and TRBJ1-1; TRBD1 matches 7 bases. This CDR3 comprises 13 residues. From germline, CDR1 is LNHDA and CDR2 SQIVND (reference sequence). The ends lost 8 bases at V and 1 base at J; junction bases unmatched: 4. CDR3 protein: CASGTGENTEAFF. For the CDR3, the DNA is TGTGCCAGTGGAACAGGGGAGAACACTGAAGCTTTCTTT.